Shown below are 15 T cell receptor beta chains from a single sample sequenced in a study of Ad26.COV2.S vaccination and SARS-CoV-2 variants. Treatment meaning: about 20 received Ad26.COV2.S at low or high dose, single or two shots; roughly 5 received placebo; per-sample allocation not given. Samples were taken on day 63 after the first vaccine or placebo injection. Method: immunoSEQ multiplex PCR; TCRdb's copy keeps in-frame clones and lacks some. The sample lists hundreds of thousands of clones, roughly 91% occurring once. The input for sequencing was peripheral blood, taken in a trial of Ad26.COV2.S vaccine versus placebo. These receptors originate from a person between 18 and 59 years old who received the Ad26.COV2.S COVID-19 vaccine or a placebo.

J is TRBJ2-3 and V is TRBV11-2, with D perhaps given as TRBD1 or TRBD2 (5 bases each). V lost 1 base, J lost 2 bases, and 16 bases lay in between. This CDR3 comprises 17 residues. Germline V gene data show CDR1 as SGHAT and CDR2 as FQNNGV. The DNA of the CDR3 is TGTGCCAGCAGCTTAGTTGGGGCTAGCTCTTACACAGATACGCAGTATTTT. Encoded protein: CASSLVGASSYTDTQYF. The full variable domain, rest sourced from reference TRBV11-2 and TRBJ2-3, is EAGVAQSPRYKIIEKRQSVAFWCNPISGHATLYWYQQILGQGPKLLIQFQNNGVVDDSQLPKDRFSAERLKGVDSTLKIQPAKLEDSAVYLCASSLVGASSYTDTQYFGPGTRLTVL.

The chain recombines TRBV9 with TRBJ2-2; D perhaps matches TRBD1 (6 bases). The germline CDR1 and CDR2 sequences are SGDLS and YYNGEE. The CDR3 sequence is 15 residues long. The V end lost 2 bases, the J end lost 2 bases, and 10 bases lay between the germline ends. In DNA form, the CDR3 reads TGTGCCAGCAGCGTCTCAGGGGTAAACACCGGGGAGCTGTTTTTT. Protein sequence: CASSVSGVNTGELFF.

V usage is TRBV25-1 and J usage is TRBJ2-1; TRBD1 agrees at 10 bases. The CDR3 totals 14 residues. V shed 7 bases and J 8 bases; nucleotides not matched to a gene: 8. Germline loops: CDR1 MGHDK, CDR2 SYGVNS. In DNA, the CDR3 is TGTGCCAGCACCGGGGGGGGACAGGGGCATGAGCAGTTCTTC. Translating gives CASTGGGQGHEQFF.

The CDR3 here is CATSRGHTSNQPQHF. For the CDR3, the DNA is TGTGCCACCAGCAGAGGACATACTAGCAATCAGCCCCAGCATTTT. The rearrangement links TRBV15 to TRBJ1-5; D gene unclear. This CDR3 comprises 15 residues. Germline CDR1 is LNHNV and CDR2 is YYDKDF (reference sequence). The V end lost 1 base, the J end lost 0 bases, and 7 bases lay between the germline ends.

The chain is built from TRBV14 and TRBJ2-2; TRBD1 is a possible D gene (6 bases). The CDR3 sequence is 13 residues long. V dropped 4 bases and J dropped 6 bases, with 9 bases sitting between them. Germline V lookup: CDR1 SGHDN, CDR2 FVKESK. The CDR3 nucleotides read TGTGCCAGCAGCCTACAGGGTTCCGGGGAGCTGTTTTTT. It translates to CASSLQGSGELFF.

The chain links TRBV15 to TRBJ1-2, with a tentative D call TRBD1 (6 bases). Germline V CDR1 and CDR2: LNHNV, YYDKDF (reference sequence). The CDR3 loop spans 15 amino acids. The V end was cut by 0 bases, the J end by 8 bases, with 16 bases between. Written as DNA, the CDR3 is TGTGCCACCAGCAGAGATACCGGCAGGGGATGGGGCTACACCTTC. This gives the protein CATSRDTGRGWGYTF.

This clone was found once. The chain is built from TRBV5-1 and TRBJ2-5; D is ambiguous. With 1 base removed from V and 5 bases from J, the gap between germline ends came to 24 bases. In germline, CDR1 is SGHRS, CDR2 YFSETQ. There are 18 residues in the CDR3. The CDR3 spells CASSLQAAGPLYSETQYF. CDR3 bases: TGCGCCAGCAGCTTGCAAGCTGCCGGGCCTCTCTACTCGGAGACCCAGTACTTC.

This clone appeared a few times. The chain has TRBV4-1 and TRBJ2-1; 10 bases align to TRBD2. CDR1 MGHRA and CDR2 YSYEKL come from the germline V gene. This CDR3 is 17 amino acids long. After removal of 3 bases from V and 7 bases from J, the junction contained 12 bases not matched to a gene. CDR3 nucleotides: TGCGCCAGCAGCCAGTATCCTCCGGGACTAGCGATGAATGAGCAGTTCTTC. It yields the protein CASSQYPPGLAMNEQFF.

CDR3 in amino acids: CASSLTPGPRSYNEQFF. The CDR3 nucleotides read TGCGCCAGCAGCTTAACTCCCGGCCCCCGCTCCTACAATGAGCAGTTCTTC. This chain joins TRBV5-1 and TRBJ2-1; no definite D call. V was clipped by 2 bases and J by 0 bases, with 15 bases between them. Per germline, CDR1 SGHRS and CDR2 YFSETQ. The CDR3 loop spans 17 amino acids.

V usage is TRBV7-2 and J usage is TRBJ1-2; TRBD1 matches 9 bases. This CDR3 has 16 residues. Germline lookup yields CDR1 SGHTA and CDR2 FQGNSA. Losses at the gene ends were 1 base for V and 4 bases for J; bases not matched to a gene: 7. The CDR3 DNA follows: TGTGCCAGCAGCTTAGGAGGACAGGGGTTTTCCTATGGCTACACCTTC. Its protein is CASSLGGQGFSYGYTF.

CDR3 sequence reads: CASSEGLWVKNIQYF. The CDR3 DNA follows: TGTGCCAGCAGCGAGGGGCTTTGGGTCAAAAACATTCAGTACTTC. The chain combines TRBV2 with TRBJ2-4; the D gene could be TRBD1 or TRBD2 (5 bases each). V lost 6 bases to trimming and J lost 3 bases, with 15 bases between them. The CDR3 consists of 15 residues. Germline CDR1 reads SNHLY; CDR2 reads FYNNEI. Together with reference TRBV2 and TRBJ2-4, the CDR3 gives the full variable domain: EPEVTQTPSHQVTQMGQEVILRCVPISNHLYFYWYRQILGQKVEFLVSFYNNEISEKSEIFDDQFSVERPDGSNFTLKIRSTKLEDSAMYFCASSEGLWVKNIQYFGAGTRLSVL.

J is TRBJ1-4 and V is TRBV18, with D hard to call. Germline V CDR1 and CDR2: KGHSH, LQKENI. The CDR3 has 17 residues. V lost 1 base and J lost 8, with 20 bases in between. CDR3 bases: TGTGCCAGCTCACCACGCACGAACCGGGCCTTAGGGGAAAAACTGTTTTTT. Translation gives CASSPRTNRALGEKLFF.

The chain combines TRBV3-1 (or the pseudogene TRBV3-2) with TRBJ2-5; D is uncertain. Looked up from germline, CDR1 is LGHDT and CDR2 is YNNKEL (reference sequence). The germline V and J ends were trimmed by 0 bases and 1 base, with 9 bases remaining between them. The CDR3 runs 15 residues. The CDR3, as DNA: TGTGCCAGCAGCCAAGATTTTGCGTCCCAAGAGACCCAGTACTTC. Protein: CASSQDFASQETQYF.

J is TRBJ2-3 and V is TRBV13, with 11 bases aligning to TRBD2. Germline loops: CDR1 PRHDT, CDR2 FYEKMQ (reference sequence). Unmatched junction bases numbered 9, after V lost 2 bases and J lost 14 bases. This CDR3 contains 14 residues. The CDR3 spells CASSLLLAGEVVYF. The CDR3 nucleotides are TGTGCCAGCAGCTTACTACTAGCGGGGGAAGTAGTGTATTTT.

The CDR3 nucleotides are TGTGCCAGCAGCCCAAGGACTAGCGGGAGTGGGTCCCAGTACTTC. It yields the protein CASSPRTSGSGSQYF. The chain has TRBV7-9 and TRBJ2-5; TRBD2 agrees at 13 bases. This CDR3 is 15 amino acids long. The V gene end was trimmed by 5 bases and the J gene end by 9 bases; junction bases not matched to a gene: 9. From germline, CDR1 is SEHNR and CDR2 FQNEAQ (reference sequence).